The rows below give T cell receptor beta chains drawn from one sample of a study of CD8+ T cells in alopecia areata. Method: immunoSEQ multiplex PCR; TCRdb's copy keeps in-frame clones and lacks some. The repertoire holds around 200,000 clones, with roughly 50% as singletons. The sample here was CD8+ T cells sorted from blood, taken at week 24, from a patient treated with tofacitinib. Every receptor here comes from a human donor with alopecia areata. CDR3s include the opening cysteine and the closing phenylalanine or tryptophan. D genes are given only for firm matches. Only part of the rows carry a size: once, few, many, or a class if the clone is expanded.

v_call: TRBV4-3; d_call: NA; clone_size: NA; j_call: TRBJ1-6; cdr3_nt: TGCGCCAGCAGCCAAGATGGCGGTTCACCCCTCCACTTT; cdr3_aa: CASSQDGGSPLHF
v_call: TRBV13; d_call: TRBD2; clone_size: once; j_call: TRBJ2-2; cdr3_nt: TGTGCCAGCAGCCCTACCGGACTAGCTAGCGGGGAGCTGTTTTTT; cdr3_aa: CASSPTGLASGELFF
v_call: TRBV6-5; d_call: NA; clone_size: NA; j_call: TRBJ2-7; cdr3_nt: TGTGCCAGCAGGTCGTTCGGGGGTCGGAGCGAGCAGTACTTC; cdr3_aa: CASRSFGGRSEQYF
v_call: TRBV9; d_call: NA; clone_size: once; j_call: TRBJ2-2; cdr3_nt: TGTGCCAGCTCGACAGGGAACACCGGGGAGCTGTTTTTT; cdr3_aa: CASSTGNTGELFF
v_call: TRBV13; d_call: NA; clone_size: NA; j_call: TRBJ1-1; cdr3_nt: TGTGCCAGCAGCTTGGGGTTGAACACTGAAGCTTTCTTT; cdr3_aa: CASSLGLNTEAFF
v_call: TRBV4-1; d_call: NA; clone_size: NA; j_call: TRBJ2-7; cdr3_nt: TGCGCCAGCAGCCAAAACAGGTCCCCGAGTTACGAGCAGTACTTC; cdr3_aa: CASSQNRSPSYEQYF
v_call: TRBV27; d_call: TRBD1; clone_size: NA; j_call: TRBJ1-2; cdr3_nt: TGTGCCAGCAGTCAGAGGGACAGGGACTATGGCTACACCTTC; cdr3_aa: CASSQRDRDYGYTF
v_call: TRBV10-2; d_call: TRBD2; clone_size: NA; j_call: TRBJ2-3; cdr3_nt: TGCGCCAGCAGCAATCTAGCGGGGGGGCAAGATACGCAGTATTTT; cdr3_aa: CASSNLAGGQDTQYF
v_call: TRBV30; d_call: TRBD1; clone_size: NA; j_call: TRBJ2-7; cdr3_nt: TGTGCCTGGAGTGTCGACAGGGGGTCCTACGAGCAGTACTTC; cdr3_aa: CAWSVDRGSYEQYF
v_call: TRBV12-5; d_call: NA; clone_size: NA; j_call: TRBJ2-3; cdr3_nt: TGTGCTAGTGGATCTATAGGGGGCACAGATACGCAGTATTTT; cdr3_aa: CASGSIGGTDTQYF
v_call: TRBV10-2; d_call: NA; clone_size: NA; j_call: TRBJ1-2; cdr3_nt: TGCGCCAGCAGTGATGGGGGAAATGACTATGGCTACACCTTC; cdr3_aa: CASSDGGNDYGYTF
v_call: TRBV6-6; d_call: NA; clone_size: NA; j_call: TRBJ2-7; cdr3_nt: TGTGCCAGCAGGCAACAGGGTAGAGACGAGCAGTACTTC; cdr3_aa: CASRQQGRDEQYF
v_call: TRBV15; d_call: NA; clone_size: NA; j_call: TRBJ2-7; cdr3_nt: TGTGCCACCAGCAGAACCACCAATATCTACGAGCAGTACTTC; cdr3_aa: CATSRTTNIYEQYF
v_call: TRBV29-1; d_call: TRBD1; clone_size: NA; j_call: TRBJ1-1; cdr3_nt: TGCAGCGTTGCCGGGACAGCCTATAATGAAGCTTTCTTT; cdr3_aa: CSVAGTAYNEAFF
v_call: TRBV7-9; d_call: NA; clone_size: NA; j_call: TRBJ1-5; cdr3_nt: TGTGCCAGCAGATCCGGGAGCAATCAGCCCCAGCATTTT; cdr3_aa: CASRSGSNQPQHF
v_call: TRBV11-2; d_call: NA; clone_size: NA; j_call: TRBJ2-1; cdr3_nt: TGTGCCAGCAGCTTGATATACAATGAGCAGTTCTTC; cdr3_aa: CASSLIYNEQFF
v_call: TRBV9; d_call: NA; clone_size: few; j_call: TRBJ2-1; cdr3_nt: TGTGCCAGCAGCGTTGGCCATAGCTCCTACAATGAGCAGTTCTTC; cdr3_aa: CASSVGHSSYNEQFF
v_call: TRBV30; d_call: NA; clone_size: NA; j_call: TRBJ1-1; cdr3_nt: TGTGCCTGGAGTGTAGGGGGGGTGTGGACTGAAGCTTTCTTT; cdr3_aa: CAWSVGGVWTEAFF
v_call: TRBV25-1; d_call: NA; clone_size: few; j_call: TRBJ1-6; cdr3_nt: TGTGCCAGCAGTGAAGAGAGATCCTATAATTCACCCCTCCACTTT; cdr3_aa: CASSEERSYNSPLHF
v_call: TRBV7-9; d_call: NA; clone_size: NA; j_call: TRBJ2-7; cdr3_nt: TGTGCCAGCAGCTTTTACACAGACGAGCAGTACTTC; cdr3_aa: CASSFYTDEQYF
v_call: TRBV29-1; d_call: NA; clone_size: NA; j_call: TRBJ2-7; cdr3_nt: TGCAGCGTTGAATTGGACGGAACTTACGAGCAGTACTTC; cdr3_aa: CSVELDGTYEQYF
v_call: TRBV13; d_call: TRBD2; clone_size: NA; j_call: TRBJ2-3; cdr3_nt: TGTGCCAGCAGCTCGGGGGGGAAGAAGGATACGCAGTATTTT; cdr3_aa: CASSSGGKKDTQYF
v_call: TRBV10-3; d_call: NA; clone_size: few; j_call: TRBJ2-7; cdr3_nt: TGTGCCATCAGTGAGTCGGCAGGGCTCGAGCAGTACTTC; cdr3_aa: CAISESAGLEQYF
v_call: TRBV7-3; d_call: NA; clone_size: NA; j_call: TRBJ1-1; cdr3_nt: TGTGCCAGCAGCCCCGACGGGCAGTCAAACACTGAAGCTTTCTTT; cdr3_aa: CASSPDGQSNTEAFF
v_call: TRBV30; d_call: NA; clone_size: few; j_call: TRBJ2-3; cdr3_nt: TGTGCCTGGAAGGTGCAGGGGACAGATACGCAGTATTTT; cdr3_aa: CAWKVQGTDTQYF
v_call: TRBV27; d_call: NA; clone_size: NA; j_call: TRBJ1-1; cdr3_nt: TGTGCCAGCAGAAAACCCGCGGTGGGGGCCACTGAAGCTTTCTTT; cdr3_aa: CASRKPAVGATEAFF
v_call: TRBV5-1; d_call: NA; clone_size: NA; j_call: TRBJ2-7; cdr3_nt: TGCGCCAGCAGCTACCAGCAGGGTAGCGAGCAGTACTTC; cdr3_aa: CASSYQQGSEQYF
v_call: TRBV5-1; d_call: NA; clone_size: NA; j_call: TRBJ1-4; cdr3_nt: TGCGCCAGCAGCTTGTCGGGACATACAACTAATGAAAAACTGTTTTTT; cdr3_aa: CASSLSGHTTNEKLFF
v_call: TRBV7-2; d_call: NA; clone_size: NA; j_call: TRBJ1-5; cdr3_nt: TGTGCCAGCAGCTTATACCCCGTCCGGCAGCCCCAGCATTTT; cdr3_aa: CASSLYPVRQPQHF
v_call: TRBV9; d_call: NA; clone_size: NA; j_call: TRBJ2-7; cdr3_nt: TGTGCCAGCAGTGCAACTAGTAACGAGCAGTACTTC; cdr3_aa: CASSATSNEQYF
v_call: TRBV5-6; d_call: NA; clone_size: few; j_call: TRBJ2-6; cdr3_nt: TGTGCCAGCAGCCAAGCCACTGGGGCCAACGTCCTGACTTTC; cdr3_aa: CASSQATGANVLTF
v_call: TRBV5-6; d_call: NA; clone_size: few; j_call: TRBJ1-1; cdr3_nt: TGTGCCAGCAGCCACGACCGAGAGGAGATCACTGAAGCTTTCTTT; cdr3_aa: CASSHDREEITEAFF
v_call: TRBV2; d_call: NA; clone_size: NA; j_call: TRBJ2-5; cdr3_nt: TGTGCCAGCATGACAGGTCAAGAGACCCAGTACTTC; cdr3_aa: CASMTGQETQYF
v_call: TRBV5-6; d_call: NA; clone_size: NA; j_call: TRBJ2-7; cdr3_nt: TGTGCCAGCAGCTTTGGCGCAGGGGATATGTACGAGCAGTACTTC; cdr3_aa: CASSFGAGDMYEQYF
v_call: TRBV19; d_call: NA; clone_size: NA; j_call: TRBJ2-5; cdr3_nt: TGTGCCAGTAGTAGCCTGAAGTACCAAGAGACCCAGTACTTC; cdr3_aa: CASSSLKYQETQYF
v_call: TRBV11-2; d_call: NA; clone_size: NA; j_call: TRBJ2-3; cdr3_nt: TGTGCCAGCAGCCGATGGACAGAGGATACGCAGTATTTT; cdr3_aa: CASSRWTEDTQYF
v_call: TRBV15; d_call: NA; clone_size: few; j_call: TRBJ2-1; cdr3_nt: TGTGCCACCAGCATGTTTCCTAGGAAGAGCTCCTACAATGAGCAGTTCTTC; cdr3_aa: CATSMFPRKSSYNEQFF
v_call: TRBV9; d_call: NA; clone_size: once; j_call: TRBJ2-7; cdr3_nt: TGTGCCAGCAGCGGTGGGGACTCCTACGAGCAGTACTTC; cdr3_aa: CASSGGDSYEQYF
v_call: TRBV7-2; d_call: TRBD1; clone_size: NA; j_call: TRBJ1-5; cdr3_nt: TGTGCCAGCAGCTTAGGGACAGGGGGGCCCAATCAGCCCCAGCATTTT; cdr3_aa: CASSLGTGGPNQPQHF
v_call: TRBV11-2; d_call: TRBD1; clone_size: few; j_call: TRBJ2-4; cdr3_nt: TGTGCCAGCAGCCGATCAGGGGGCTCTATGGACATTCAGTACTTC; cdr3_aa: CASSRSGGSMDIQYF
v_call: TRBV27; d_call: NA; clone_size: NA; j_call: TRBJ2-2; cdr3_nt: TGTGCCAGCAGCCACGTCCCCCTTACTAGTGGCACCGGGGAGCTGTTTTTT; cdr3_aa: CASSHVPLTSGTGELFF
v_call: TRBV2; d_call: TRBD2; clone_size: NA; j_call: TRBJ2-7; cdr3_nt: TGTGCCAGCAGTTCGGGACTAGGTAGCTACGAGCAGTACTTC; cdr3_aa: CASSSGLGSYEQYF
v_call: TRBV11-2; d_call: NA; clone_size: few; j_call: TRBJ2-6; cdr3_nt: TGTGCCAGCAGCCCTGCCTCAGGGGCCAACGTCCTGACTTTC; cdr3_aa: CASSPASGANVLTF
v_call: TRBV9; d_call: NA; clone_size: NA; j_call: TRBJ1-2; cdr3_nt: NA; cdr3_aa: CASSVGTGSDGGTF
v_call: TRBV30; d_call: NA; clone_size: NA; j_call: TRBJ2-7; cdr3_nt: TGTGCCTGGACCACGGGGGTAGGGCAAGACGAGCAGTACTTC; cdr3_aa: CAWTTGVGQDEQYF
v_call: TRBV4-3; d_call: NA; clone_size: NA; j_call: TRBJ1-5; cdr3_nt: TGCGCCAGCAGCCAAGACAGCGGAGTCAATCAGCCCCAGCATTTT; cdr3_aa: CASSQDSGVNQPQHF
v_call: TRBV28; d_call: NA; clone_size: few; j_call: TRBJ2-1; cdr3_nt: TGTGCCAGCAGGGACAGCCACAATGAGCAGTTCTTC; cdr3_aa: CASRDSHNEQFF
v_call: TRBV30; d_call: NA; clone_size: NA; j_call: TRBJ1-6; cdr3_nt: TGTGCCTGGAGTACCGGGGGGAGTGGTTGGCCACCCCTCCACTTT; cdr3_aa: CAWSTGGSGWPPLHF
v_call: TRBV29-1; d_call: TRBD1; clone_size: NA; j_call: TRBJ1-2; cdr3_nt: TGCAGCGTTAAAAAATTGGACAGGAGCAACTATGGCTACACCTTC; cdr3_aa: CSVKKLDRSNYGYTF
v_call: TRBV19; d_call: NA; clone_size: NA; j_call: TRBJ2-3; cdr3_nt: TGTTCCTCCGGATGGCACTTAGATACGCAGTATTTT; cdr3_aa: CSSGWHLDTQYF
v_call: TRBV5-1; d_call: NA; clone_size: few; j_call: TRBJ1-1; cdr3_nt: TGCGCCAGCAGCTTCGGGATGGGAAACACTGAAGCTTTCTTT; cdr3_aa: CASSFGMGNTEAFF
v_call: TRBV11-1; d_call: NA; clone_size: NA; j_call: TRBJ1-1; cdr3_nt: TGTGCCAGCAGCTCTGGACAGATCGAAGCTTTCTTT; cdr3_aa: CASSSGQIEAFF
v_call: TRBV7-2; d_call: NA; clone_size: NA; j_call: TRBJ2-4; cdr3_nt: TGTGCCAGAGACGGCCTGAACAAAAACATTCAGTACTTC; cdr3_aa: CARDGLNKNIQYF
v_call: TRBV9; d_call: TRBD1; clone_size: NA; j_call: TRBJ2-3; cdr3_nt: TGTGCCAGCAGCGTATCACGGACAACCAAAGGGGGCGATACGCAGTATTTT; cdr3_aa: CASSVSRTTKGGDTQYF
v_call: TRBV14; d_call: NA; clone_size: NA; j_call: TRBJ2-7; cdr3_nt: TGTGCCAGCAGCCAAGATGATGCGGACGAGTGGGACGAGCAGTACTTC; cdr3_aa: CASSQDDADEWDEQYF
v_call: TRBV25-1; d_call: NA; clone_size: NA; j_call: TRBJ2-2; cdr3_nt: TGTGCCAGCAGTCTTGGTACCGGGGAGCTGTTTTTT; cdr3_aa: CASSLGTGELFF
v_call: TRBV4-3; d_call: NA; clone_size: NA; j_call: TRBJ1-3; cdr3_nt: TGCGCCAGCAGCCAATCATCTGGAAACACCATATATTTT; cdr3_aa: CASSQSSGNTIYF
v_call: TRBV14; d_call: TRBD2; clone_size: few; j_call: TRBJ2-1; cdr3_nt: TGTGCCAGCAGATCCGGGACTAGCGGGGGCGGTAGCTCCTACAATGAGCAGTTCTTC; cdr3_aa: CASRSGTSGGGSSYNEQFF
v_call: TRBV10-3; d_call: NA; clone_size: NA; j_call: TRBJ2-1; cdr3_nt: TGTGCCACCCAGCCCGGGGGAAGCTCCTACAATGAGCAGTTCTTC; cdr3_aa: CATQPGGSSYNEQFF